Below, one T cell receptor beta chain is given with its context. Its antigen is still unknown. The sample is drawn from a study of cytomegalovirus exposure and HLA in healthy donors. Healthy people donating bone marrow made up the donors. The study ran its PCR with 60 Vbeta and 13 Jbeta primers. TCRdb keeps only in-frame clones here, not all; method: immunoSEQ multiplex PCR. Seen here are around 93,000 clones, roughly 63% observed once, and the top ten hold 5.5% to 6.5%. Study findings and constraints: A later analysis reported that several of the most significant clusters appeared to be linked to common viral pathogens, among them Epstein-Barr virus.

V was pared by 6 bases and J by 13 bases, with 13 bases between. In germline, CDR1 is WNHNN, CDR2 SYGVQD (reference sequence). The CDR3 sequence is 10 residues long. The V gene is TRBV10-1, the J gene TRBJ2-7; D is undetermined. Sequencing was done on a sample of PBMCs. This clonotype originated in a boy aged 5-17 years in good health and CMV-seropositive. This chain's CDR3 is CASSRQKHYF. CDR3 sequence (DNA): TGCGCCAGCAGCAGACAAAAACACTACTTC.